The 3 T cell receptor beta chains in this list originate from one sample, sequenced in a study of cytomegalovirus exposure and HLA in healthy donors. The table came from immunoSEQ multiplex PCR; TCRdb's copy has only in-frame clones and leaves some out. The sample holds around 63,000 clones; almost 97% are singletons and the top ten take 1.2%. Source material: PBMCs. Receptors were obtained from a woman younger than 35 in good health and CMV-seronegative.

The rearrangement joins TRBV18 to TRBJ2-5, with D possibly matching TRBD2 (6 bases). The CDR3 runs 15 residues. CDR1 is KGHSH and CDR2 is LQKENI in the germline V gene. Trimming shortened V by 3 bases and J by 7 bases, and 18 bases separated the two germline ends. The CDR3 DNA reads TGTGCCAGCTCACCGGGGACTTCGCCCCATGGGACCCAGTACTTC. This gives the protein CASSPGTSPHGTQYF.

The chain combines TRBV18 with TRBJ2-1; D might be TRBD2 (6 bases). The V end lost 2 bases, the J end lost 2 bases, and 10 bases lay between the germline ends. The CDR3 contains 15 residues. The V gene's germline CDR1 is KGHSH and CDR2 LQKENI. In DNA form, the CDR3 reads TGTGCCAGCTCACCAGTGGCTAGCGCCTACAATGAGCAGTTCTTC. It translates to CASSPVASAYNEQFF.

J is TRBJ1-1 and V is TRBV6-1, with TRBD1 identical over 10 bases. From germline, CDR1 is MNHNS and CDR2 SASEGT. The V and J ends lost 6 bases and 5 bases, in that order; junction bases with no gene match: 9. The CDR3 has 15 residues. CDR3 DNA sequence: TGTGCCAGCAGCCCGACAGGGGGCGTGGGAACTGAAGCTTTCTTT. Its translation: CASSPTGGVGTEAFF.